A selection of T cell receptor beta chains follows, all from one sample in a study of memory CD4+ T cells and cytomegalovirus serostatus. Clones were sequenced by immunoSEQ multiplex PCR, and TCRdb holds only the in-frame ones, with some missing. The sample records about 57,000 clones, 65% to 80% being singletons. Source material: memory CD4+ T cells from blood. These receptors came from an adult in good health and CMV-seronegative. The CDR3 runs from the conserved cysteine through the conserved F or W. The D gene is left open where the match is weak.

>TRBJ1-5|TRBD1|TRBV28
CASSSTGGGSQPQHF
>TRBJ1-1|.|TRBV6-6
CASSYLDTEAFF
>TRBJ1-4|TRBD1|TRBV9
CASSVKGRGQGNEKLFF
>TRBJ1-2|.|TRBV7-2
CASSLDGNYGYTF
>TRBJ1-2|.|TRBV25-1
CASSERAGSGYTF
>TRBJ2-1|.|TRBV6-5
CASSHSEGREQFF
>TRBJ1-1|.|TRBV18
CASSPDGGTEAFF
>TRBJ2-4|.|TRBV9
CASSEQPSLSIQYF
>TRBJ2-3|TRBD2|TRBV11-2
CASSPGGRGSSPGTDTQYF
>TRBJ1-5|TRBD1|TRBV9
CASSVEGTGDQPQHF
>TRBJ1-2|TRBD1|TRBV29-1
CSVEASQGAILDYGYTF
>TRBJ1-3|.|TRBV5-8
CASSRDGYSGNTIYF
>TRBJ2-2|.|TRBV11-3
CASSPLSTTGELFF
>TRBJ1-5|.|TRBV27
CASRPNAPEGDQPQHF
>TRBJ1-2|TRBD1|TRBV28
CASSLGQGGYGYTF
>TRBJ2-7|.|TRBV7-9
CASSLHGDGEQYF
>TRBJ1-5|.|TRBV19
CASTSHALGPQHF
>TRBJ2-1|.|TRBV29-1
CSVGSIYNEQFF
>TRBJ2-3|.|TRBV9
CASSVGGRDTQYF
>TRBJ1-2|TRBD1|TRBV2
CASRRDRNYYGYTF
>TRBJ2-1|TRBD2|TRBV5-4
CASSFSGGDYNEQFF
>TRBJ2-7|TRBD2|TRBV7-2
CASSWDYTTYEQYF
>TRBJ2-3|TRBD2|TRBV5-8
CASSLVLAGPDTQYF
>TRBJ1-5|TRBD1|TRBV6-1
CASRRDRDRTQPQHF
>TRBJ1-1|.|TRBV2
CASSTDTEAFF
>TRBJ1-5|.|TRBV5-6
CASSLTAPNSNQPQHF
>TRBJ2-5|.|TRBV5-6
CASCRDGIQETQYF
>TRBJ2-1|.|TRBV20-1
CSPEQGEGFF
>TRBJ2-7|.|TRBV6-5
CASLRKGGSVQYF
>TRBJ2-1|.|TRBV5-8
CASSLESDRFF
>TRBJ2-3|TRBD2|TRBV15
CATSRDRGRADTQYF
>TRBJ2-7|.|TRBV20-1
CSDGTHYEQYF
>TRBJ1-4|.|TRBV6-1
CASHGQQHEKLFF
>TRBJ2-1|TRBD2|TRBV27
CASRTGTSGRSEQFF
>TRBJ2-7|TRBD2|TRBV5-4
CASSSGTSGSKRYEQYF
>TRBJ1-3|TRBD1|TRBV6-1
CAIRDSSGNTIYF
>TRBJ1-1|.|TRBV7-2
CASSFLPGAGGTEAFF
>TRBJ1-1|.|TRBV5-4
CASSLEVGEAFF
>TRBJ2-1|.|TRBV2
CASSGGQGSYNEQFF
>TRBJ2-7|.|TRBV18
CASSPAGGKLPKLRSSYEQYF
>TRBJ1-1|.|TRBV2
CASSAYGTKNTEAFF
>TRBJ2-2|.|TRBV7-9
CASSSGPITGELFF
>TRBJ1-2|TRBD1|TRBV5-6
CASSPDRGRRGYGYTF
>TRBJ2-6|.|TRBV7-9
CASSLFSTVLTF
>TRBJ1-2|TRBD1|TRBV27
CASSGGQGVANYGYTF
>TRBJ2-1|TRBD2|TRBV19
CASSTGTSGSTEQFF
>TRBJ2-1|.|TRBV2
CASSEEAWNEQFF
>TRBJ1-1|.|TRBV28
CASSLTRNTEAFF
>TRBJ2-5|.|TRBV15
CATSRDTPRRETQYF
>TRBJ1-2|.|TRBV9
CASSVHPYGYTF
>TRBJ2-1|TRBD2|TRBV7-3
CASSTQREDNEQFF
>TRBJ2-7|.|TRBV6-5
CASPVSSYEQYF
>TRBJ1-2|.|TRBV7-9
CASSLARSAYTF